The clone carrying this T cell receptor (beta chain) has only one observation. This specimen comes from a study of shared clonotypes between healthy human individuals. Sequencing used immunoSEQ multiplex PCR; TCRdb keeps in-frame clones, though not all of them. The repertoire holds about 1 million clones, with 65% to 75% as singletons. V lost 6 bases and J lost 3; bases outside the gene matches: 3. Germline CDR1 is ENHRY and CDR2 is SYGVKD. The length of the CDR3 is 14 residues. V is TRBV10-3 and J is TRBJ2-3, with 10 bases matching TRBD2. The receptor was derived from a man aged 18 to 29 in good health. Sequences were obtained from memory CD4+ T cells sorted from blood. The subset: CD45RA-negative fraction. The CDR3 here is CAIRGTSVTDTQYF. The CDR3 DNA is TGTGCCATCAGGGGGACTAGCGTGACAGATACGCAGTATTTT.